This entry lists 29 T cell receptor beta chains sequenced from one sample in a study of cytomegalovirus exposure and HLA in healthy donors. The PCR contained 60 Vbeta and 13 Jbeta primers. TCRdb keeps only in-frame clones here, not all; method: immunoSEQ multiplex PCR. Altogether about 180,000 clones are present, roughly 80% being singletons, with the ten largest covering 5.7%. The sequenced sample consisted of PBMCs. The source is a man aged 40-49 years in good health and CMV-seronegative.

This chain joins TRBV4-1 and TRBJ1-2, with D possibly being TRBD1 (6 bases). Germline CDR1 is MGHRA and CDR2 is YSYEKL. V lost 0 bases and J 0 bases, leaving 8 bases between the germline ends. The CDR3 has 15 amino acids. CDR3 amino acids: CASSQEGGANYGYTF. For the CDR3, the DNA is TGCGCCAGCAGCCAAGAAGGGGGGGCTAACTATGGCTACACCTTC.

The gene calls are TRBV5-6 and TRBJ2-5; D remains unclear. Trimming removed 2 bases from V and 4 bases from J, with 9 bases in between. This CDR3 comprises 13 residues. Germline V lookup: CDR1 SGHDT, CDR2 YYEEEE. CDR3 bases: TGTGCCAGCAGCTTCACATCCCCAGAGACCCAGTACTTC. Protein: CASSFTSPETQYF.

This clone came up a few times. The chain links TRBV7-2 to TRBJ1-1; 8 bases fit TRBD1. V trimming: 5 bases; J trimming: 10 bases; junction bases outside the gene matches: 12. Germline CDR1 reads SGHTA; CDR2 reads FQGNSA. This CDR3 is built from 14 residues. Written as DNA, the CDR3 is TGTGCCAGCAGCCCCCGGACAGGGAGAGTGGGAGCTTTCTTT. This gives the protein CASSPRTGRVGAFF. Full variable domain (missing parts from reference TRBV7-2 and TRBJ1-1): GAGVSQSPSNKVTEKGKDVELRCDPISGHTALYWYRQSLGQGLEFLIYFQGNSAPDKSGLPSDRFSAERTGGSVSTLTIQRTQQEDSAVYLCASSPRTGRVGAFFGQGTRLTVV.

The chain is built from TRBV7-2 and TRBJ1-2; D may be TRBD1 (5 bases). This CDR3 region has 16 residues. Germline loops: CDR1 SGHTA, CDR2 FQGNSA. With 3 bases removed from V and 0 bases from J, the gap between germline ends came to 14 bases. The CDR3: CASSLLDNLPNYGYTF. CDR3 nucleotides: TGTGCCAGCAGCTTGCTGGACAACCTCCCTAACTATGGCTACACCTTC.

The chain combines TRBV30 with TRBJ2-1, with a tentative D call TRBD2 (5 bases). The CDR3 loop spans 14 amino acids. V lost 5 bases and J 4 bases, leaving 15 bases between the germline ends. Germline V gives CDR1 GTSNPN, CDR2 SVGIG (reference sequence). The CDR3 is CAWGLGLSYNEQFF. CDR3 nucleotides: TGTGCCTGGGGACTGGGTCTATCTTACAATGAGCAGTTCTTC.

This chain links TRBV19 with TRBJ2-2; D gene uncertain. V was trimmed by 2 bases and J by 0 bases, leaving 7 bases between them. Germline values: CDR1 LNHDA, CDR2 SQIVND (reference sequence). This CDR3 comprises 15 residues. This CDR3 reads CASSILDTNTGELFF. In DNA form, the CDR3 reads TGTGCCAGTAGTATACTCGACACGAACACCGGGGAGCTGTTTTTT.

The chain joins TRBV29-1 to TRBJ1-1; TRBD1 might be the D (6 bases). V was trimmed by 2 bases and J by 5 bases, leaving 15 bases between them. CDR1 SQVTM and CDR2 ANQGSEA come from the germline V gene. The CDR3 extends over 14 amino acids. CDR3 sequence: CSVESGDLITEAFF. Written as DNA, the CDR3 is TGCAGCGTTGAATCAGGGGATCTGATTACTGAAGCTTTCTTT.

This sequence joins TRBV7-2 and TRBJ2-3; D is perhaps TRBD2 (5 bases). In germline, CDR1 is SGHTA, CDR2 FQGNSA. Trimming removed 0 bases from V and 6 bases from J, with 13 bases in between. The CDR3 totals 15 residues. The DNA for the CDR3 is TGTGCCAGCAGCTTAGCGGCGGGTTTTGTCGATACGCAGTATTTT. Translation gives CASSLAAGFVDTQYF.

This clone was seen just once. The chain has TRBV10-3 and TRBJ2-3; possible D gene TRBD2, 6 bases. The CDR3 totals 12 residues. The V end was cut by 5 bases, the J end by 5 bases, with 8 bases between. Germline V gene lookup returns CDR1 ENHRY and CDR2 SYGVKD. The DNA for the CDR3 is TGTGCCATCAGTAGGGGACTAGATACGCAGTATTTT. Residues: CAISRGLDTQYF.

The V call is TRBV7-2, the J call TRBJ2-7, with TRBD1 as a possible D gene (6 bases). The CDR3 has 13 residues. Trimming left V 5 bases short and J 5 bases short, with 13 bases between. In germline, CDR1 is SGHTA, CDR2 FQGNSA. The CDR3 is CASSKRWDNEQYF. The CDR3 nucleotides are TGTGCCAGCAGCAAGAGATGGGACAACGAGCAGTACTTC. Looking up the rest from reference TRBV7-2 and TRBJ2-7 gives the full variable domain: GAGVSQSPSNKVTEKGKDVELRCDPISGHTALYWYRQSLGQGLEFLIYFQGNSAPDKSGLPSDRFSAERTGGSVSTLTIQRTQQEDSAVYLCASSKRWDNEQYFGPGTRLTVT.

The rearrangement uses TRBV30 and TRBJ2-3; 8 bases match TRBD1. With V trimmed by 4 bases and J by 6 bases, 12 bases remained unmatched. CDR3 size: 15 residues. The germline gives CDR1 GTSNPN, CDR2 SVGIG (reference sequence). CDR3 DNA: TGTGCCTGGACCCCGGGACAGGTATTCAGGGATACGCAGTATTTT. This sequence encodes CAWTPGQVFRDTQYF.

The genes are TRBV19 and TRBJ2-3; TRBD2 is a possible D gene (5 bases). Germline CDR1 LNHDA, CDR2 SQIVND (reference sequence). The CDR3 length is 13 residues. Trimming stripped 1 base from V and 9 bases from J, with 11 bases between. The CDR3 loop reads CASSIGGDRTQYF. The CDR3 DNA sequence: TGTGCCAGTAGTATAGGGGGAGACCGCACGCAGTATTTT.

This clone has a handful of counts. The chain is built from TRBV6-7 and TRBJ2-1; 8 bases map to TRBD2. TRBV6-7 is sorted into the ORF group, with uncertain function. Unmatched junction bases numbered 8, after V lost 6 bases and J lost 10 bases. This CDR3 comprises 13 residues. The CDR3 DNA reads TGTGCCAGCAGCGCCCGGGAGGGCACCGAGCAGTTCTTC. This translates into CASSAREGTEQFF.

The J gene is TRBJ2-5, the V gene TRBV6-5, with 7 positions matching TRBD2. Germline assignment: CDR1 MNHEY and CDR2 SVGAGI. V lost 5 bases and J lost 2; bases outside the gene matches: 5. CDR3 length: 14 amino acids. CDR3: CASSEPSGQETQYF. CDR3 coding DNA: TGTGCCAGCAGTGAACCTAGCGGTCAAGAGACCCAGTACTTC.

DNA for the CDR3: TGTGCCAGTAGTATTGCAGGTCCTTTTGGGGATACGCAGTATTTT. Translated: CASSIAGPFGDTQYF. The chain is built from TRBV19 and TRBJ2-3; no definite D call. The CDR3 totals 15 residues. V lost 3 bases and J 6 bases, leaving 16 bases between the germline ends. The V gene's germline CDR1 is LNHDA and CDR2 SQIVND (reference sequence).

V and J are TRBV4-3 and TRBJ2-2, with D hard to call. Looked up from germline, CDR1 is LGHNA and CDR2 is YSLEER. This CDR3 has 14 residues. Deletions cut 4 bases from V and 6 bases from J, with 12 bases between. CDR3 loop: CASSPSVVPGELFF. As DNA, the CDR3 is TGCGCCAGCAGCCCTTCGGTGGTGCCCGGGGAGCTGTTTTTT.

The CDR3 here is CASSLPEAGGYEQYF. The CDR3 nucleotides read TGCGCCAGCAGCTTGCCTGAAGCAGGGGGCTACGAGCAGTACTTC. This chain connects TRBV5-1 to TRBJ2-7; the match to TRBD1 covers 7 bases. The CDR3 spans 15 residues. CDR1 SGHRS and CDR2 YFSETQ come from the germline V gene. J lost 3 bases, V lost 1 base, and 7 bases had no gene match.

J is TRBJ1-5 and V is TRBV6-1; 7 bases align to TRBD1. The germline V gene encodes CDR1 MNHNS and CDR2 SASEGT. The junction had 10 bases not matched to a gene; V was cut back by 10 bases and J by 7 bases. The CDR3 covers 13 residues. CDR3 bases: TGTGCCATTGAGACAGGGCGTCGCCAGCCCCAGCATTTT. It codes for CAIETGRRQPQHF.

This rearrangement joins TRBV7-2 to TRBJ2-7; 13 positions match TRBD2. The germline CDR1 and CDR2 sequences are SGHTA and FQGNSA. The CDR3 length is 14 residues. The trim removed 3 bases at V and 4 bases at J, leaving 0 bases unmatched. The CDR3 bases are TGTGCCAGCAGCTTGACTAGCGGGGGGTACGAGCAGTACTTC. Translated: CASSLTSGGYEQYF. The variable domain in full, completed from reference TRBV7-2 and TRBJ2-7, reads GAGVSQSPSNKVTEKGKDVELRCDPISGHTALYWYRQSLGQGLEFLIYFQGNSAPDKSGLPSDRFSAERTGGSVSTLTIQRTQQEDSAVYLCASSLTSGGYEQYFGPGTRLTVT.

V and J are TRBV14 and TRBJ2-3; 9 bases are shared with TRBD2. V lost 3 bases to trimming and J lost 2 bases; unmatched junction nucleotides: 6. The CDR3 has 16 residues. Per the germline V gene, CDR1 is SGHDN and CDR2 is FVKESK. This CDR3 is CASSQLAGLHTDTQYF. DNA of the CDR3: TGTGCCAGCAGCCAGCTAGCGGGGCTCCACACAGATACGCAGTATTTT.

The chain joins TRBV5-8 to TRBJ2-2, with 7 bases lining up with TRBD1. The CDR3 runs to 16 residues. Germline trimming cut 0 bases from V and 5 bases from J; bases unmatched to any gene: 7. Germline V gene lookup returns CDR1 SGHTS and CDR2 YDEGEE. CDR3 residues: CASSLAGTEGTGELFF. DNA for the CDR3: TGTGCCAGCAGCTTGGCCGGGACAGAGGGGACCGGGGAGCTGTTTTTT.

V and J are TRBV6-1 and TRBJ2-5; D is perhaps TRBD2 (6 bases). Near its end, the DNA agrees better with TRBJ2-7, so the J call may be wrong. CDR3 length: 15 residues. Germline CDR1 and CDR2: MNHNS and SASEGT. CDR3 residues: CASSEVAGSPYEQYF. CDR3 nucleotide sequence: TGTGCCAGCAGTGAAGTTGCGGGGTCTCCTTACGAGCAGTACTTC.

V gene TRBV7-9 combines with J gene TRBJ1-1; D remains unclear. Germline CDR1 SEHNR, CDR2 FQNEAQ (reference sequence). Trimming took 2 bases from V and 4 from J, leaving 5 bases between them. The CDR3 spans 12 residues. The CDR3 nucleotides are TGTGCCAGCAGCTTAAAGCTCACTGAAGCTTTCTTT. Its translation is CASSLKLTEAFF.

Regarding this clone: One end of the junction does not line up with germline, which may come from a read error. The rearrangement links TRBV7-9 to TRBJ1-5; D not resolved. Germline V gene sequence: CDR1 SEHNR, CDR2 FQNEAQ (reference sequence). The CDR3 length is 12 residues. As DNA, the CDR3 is TGTTCCAGCAGCTTTGTCGGTCAGCCCCAGCATTTT. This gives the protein CSSSFVGQPQHF. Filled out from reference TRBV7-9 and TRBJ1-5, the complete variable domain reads DTGVSQNPRHKITKRGQNVTFRCDPISEHNRLYWYRQTLGQGPEFLTYFQNEAQLEKSRLLSDRFSAERPKGSFSTLEIQRTEQGDSAMYLCSSSFVGQPQHFGDGTRLSIL.

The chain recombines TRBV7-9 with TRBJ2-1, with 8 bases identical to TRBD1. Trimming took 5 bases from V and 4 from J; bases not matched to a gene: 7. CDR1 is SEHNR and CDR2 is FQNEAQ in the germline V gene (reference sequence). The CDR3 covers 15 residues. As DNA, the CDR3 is TGTGCCAGCAGCCCCGGGACAGGATTTTACAATGAGCAGTTCTTC. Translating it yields CASSPGTGFYNEQFF.

The CDR3 DNA reads TGTGCCAGCAGCTTAGATAAACGGATCTTTACCGGGGGGGCCCCAGAGACCCAGTACTTC. As protein: CASSLDKRIFTGGAPETQYF. V gene TRBV11-2 combines with J gene TRBJ2-5; 8 bases fit TRBD2. The CDR3 spans 20 residues. Germline V gene sequence: CDR1 SGHAT, CDR2 FQNNGV. The J segment lost 4 bases and the V segment lost 0 bases, leaving 19 bases of the junction unmatched. The full variable domain, with the rest looked up from reference TRBV11-2 and TRBJ2-5, is EAGVAQSPRYKIIEKRQSVAFWCNPISGHATLYWYQQILGQGPKLLIQFQNNGVVDDSQLPKDRFSAERLKGVDSTLKIQPAKLEDSAVYLCASSLDKRIFTGGAPETQYFGPGTRLLVL.

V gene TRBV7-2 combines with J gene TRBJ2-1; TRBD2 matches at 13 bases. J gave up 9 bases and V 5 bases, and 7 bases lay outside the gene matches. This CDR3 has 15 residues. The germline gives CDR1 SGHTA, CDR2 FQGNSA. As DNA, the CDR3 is TGTGCCAGCAGCGCCCCGGGACTAGCGGGACCTGAGCAGTTCTTC. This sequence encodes CASSAPGLAGPEQFF.

CDR3 nucleotides: TGTGCCAGCAGCTTAGCTGGCAGGGGGAACACTGAAGCTTTCTTT. It encodes CASSLAGRGNTEAFF. The gene calls are TRBV7-2 and TRBJ1-1; perhaps TRBD1 as D (6 bases). Trimming shortened V by 0 bases and J by 1 base, and 9 bases separated the two germline ends. This CDR3 region has 15 residues. Germline V gene lookup returns CDR1 SGHTA and CDR2 FQGNSA.

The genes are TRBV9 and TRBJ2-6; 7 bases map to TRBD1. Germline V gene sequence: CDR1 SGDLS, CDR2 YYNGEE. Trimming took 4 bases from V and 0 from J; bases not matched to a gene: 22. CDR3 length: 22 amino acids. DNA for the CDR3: TGTGCCAGCAGCCCGACCGGGCGAGCCAGGGACAGCCGAACCTCTGGGGCCAACGTCCTGACTTTC. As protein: CASSPTGRARDSRTSGANVLTF.